This T cell receptor (beta chain) was sequenced during a study of T cells in Graves' hyperthyroidism and ophthalmopathy. RNA transcripts yielded amplified TCR beta CDR3 regions. First-round RT-PCR targeting the TCR CDR3 was performed with the HTBI primer set. In TCRdb, the multiplex PCR reads were re-called with MiXCR into one record per CDR3 protein. The sample carries hundreds of thousands of distinct CDR3 sequences, around 20% recorded once. Looked up from germline, CDR1 is SGHRS and CDR2 is YFSETQ. Trimming took off 4 bases at V and 3 bases at J, with 13 bases between the two ends. The CDR3 is 14 residues long.

This chain links TRBV5-1 with TRBJ2-5; possible D gene TRBD2, 5 bases. Sequenced sample: blood. The source is a man aged 40-49 years with Graves' ophthalmopathy. CDR3 region: CASSQYNGEETQYF. The CDR3 bases are TGCGCCAGCAGCCAGTATAACGGGGAAGAGACCCAGTACTTC.